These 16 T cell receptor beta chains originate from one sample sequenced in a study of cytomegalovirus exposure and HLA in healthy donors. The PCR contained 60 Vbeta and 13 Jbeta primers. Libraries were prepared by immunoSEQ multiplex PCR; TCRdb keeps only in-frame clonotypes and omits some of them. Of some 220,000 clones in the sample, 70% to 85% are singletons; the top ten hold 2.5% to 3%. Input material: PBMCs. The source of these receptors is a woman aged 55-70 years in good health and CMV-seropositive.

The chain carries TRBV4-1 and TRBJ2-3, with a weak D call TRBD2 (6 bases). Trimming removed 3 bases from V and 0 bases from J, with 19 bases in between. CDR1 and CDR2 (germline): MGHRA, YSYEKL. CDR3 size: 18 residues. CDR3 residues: CASSQTRRGTESTDTQYF. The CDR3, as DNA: TGCGCCAGCAGCCAGACCAGGCGGGGTACGGAGAGCACAGATACGCAGTATTTT.

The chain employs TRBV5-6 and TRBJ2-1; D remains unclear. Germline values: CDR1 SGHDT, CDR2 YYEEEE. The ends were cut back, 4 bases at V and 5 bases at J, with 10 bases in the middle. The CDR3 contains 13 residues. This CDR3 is CASSLGLNNEQFF. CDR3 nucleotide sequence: TGTGCCAGCAGCCTAGGTTTGAACAATGAGCAGTTCTTC.

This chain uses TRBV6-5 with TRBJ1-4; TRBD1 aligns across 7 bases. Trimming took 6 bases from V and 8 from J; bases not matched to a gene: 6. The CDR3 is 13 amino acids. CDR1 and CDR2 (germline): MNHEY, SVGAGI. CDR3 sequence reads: CASRRQGGEKLFF. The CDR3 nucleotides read TGTGCCAGCAGAAGACAGGGTGGGGAAAAACTGTTTTTT.

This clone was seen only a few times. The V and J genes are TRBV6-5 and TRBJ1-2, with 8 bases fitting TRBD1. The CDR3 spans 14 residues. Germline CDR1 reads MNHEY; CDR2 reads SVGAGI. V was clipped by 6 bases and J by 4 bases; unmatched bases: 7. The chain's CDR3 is CASSGTGGPYGYTF. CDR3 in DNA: TGTGCCAGCAGCGGGACAGGAGGACCCTATGGCTACACCTTC.

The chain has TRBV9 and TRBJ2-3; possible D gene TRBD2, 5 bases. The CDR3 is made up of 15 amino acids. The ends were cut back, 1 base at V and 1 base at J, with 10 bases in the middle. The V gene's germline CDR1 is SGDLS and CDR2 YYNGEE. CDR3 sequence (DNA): TGTGCCAGCAGCGTAACCGGGATTGGCACAGATACGCAGTATTTT. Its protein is CASSVTGIGTDTQYF.

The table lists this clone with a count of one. CDR3 in amino acids: CASSTGTALYGYTF. CDR3 in DNA: TGTGCCAGCAGTACAGGGACAGCACTCTATGGCTACACCTTC. The J gene is TRBJ1-2, the V gene TRBV6-5; 7 positions match TRBD1. This CDR3 comprises 14 residues. The V gene's germline CDR1 is MNHEY and CDR2 SVGAGI. The V and J ends lost 5 bases and 4 bases, in that order; junction bases with no gene match: 7.

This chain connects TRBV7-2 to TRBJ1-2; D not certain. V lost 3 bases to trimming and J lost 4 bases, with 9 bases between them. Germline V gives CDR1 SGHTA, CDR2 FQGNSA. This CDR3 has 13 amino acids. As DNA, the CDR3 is TGTGCCAGCAGCTTCGAGCTCGGCTATGGCTACACCTTC. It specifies CASSFELGYGYTF.

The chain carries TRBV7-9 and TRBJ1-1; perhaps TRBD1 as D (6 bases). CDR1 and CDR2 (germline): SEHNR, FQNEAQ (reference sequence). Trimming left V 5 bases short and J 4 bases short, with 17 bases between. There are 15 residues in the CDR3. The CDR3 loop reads CASSAGEGVVTEAFF. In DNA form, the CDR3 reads TGTGCCAGCAGCGCCGGGGAGGGGGTGGTCACTGAAGCTTTCTTT. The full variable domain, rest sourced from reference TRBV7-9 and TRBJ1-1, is DTGVSQNPRHKITKRGQNVTFRCDPISEHNRLYWYRQTLGQGPEFLTYFQNEAQLEKSRLLSDRFSAERPKGSFSTLEIQRTEQGDSAMYLCASSAGEGVVTEAFFGQGTRLTVV.

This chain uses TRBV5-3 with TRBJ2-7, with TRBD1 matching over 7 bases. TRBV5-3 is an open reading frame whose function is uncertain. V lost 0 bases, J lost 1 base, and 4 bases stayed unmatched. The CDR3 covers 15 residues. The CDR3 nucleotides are TGTGCCAGAAGCTTGGGACAGGGTGGGTCCTACGAGCAGTACTTC. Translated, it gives CARSLGQGGSYEQYF.

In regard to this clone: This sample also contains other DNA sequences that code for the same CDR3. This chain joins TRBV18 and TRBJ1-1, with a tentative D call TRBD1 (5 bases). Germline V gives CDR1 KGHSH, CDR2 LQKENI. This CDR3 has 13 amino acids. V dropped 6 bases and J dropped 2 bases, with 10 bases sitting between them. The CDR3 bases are TGTGCCAGCTCCCAGGGCGGTAACACTGAAGCTTTCTTT. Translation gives CASSQGGNTEAFF.

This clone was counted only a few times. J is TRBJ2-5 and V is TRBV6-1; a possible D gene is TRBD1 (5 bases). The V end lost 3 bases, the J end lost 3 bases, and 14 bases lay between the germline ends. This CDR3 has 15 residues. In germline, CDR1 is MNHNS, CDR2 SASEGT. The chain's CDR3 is CASSEGRWVEETQYF. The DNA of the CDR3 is TGTGCCAGCAGTGAGGGGCGCTGGGTGGAAGAGACCCAGTACTTC.

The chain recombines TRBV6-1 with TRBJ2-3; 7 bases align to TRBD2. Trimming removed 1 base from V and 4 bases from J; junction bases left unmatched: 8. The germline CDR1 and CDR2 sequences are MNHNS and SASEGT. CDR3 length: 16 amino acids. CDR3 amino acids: CASSEDGGSMADTQYF. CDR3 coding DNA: TGTGCCAGCAGTGAAGATGGCGGGAGTATGGCAGATACGCAGTATTTT.

CDR3 residues: CASSFPGDRGHQPQHF. The CDR3 DNA is TGTGCCAGCAGTTTCCCGGGGGACAGGGGCCATCAGCCCCAGCATTTT. The chain has TRBV6-6 and TRBJ1-5; 10 bases are shared with TRBD1. J lost 5 bases, V lost 4 bases, and 8 bases had no gene match. Germline values: CDR1 MNHNY, CDR2 SVGAGI (reference sequence). This CDR3 has 16 amino acids.

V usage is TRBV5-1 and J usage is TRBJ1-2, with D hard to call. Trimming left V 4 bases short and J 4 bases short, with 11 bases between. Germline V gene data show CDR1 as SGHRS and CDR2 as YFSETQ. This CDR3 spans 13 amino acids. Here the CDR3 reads CASSPDDFYGYTF. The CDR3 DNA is TGCGCCAGCAGCCCCGACGACTTCTATGGCTACACCTTC.

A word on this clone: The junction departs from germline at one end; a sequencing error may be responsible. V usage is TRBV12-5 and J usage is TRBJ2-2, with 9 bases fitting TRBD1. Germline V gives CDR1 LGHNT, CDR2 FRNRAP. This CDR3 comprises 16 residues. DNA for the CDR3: TGTGCTAGTGGTTTCCAACCCGGGACAGGGACCGAGGAGCTGTTTTTT. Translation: CASGFQPGTGTEELFF.

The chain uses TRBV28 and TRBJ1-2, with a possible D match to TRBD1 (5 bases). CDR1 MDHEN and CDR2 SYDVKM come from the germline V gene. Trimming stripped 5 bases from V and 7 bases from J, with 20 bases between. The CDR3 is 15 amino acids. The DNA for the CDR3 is TGTGCCAGCAGTATAACCACAGGCGGATTCAGTGGCTACACCTTC. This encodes CASSITTGGFSGYTF.